This T cell receptor beta chain appears in the sequencing data of a study of identical twins. Findings and caveats of the study: For zero-insertion analyses, partial confounding could come from invariant MAIT and iNKT cells. Carriage of fewer insertions was seen in abundant cord blood beta clonotypes, whereas memory repertoires showed none.

A universal primer site was added by template switching, and unique molecular identifiers were carried by the cDNA. MiXCR, applied by TCRdb to the 5' RACE reads, yields one record per CDR3 protein. The sample shows 350,000 or so distinct CDR3 sequences, approximately 9.1% of them seen only once. The CDR3 totals 15 residues. V lost 4 bases, J lost 2 bases, and 4 bases stayed unmatched. Per the germline V gene, CDR1 is LNHDA and CDR2 is SQIVND (reference sequence). This clonotype was detected a few times. The target antigen is unknown. Sequencing used naive T cells sorted from blood. The rearrangement uses TRBV19 and TRBJ2-2; the match to TRBD1 covers 7 bases. The receptor was isolated from a woman in her forties or fifties in good health. The CDR3 DNA reads TGTGCCAGTAGTACCGGGACAGTCAACACCGGGGAGCTGTTTTTT. The encoded protein is CASSTGTVNTGELFF.